This T cell receptor (beta chain) was sequenced for a study of T cells after yellow fever vaccination. TCRdb reprocessed the 5' RACE reads via MiXCR and lists one record per CDR3 protein. This sample has about 27,000 distinct CDR3 sequences, with roughly 4.5% found just once. Trimming removed 6 bases at V and 7 bases at J, with 13 bases between. Germline CDR1 MNHEY, CDR2 SVGAGI. The CDR3 is made up of 13 amino acids. In this sample, this clonotype turned up many times. Study-wide results and caveats: A weaker but faster secondary response was observed, peaking on day 5 versus 15. Reappearing after the booster were most of the clones from primary vaccination (around 95% CD4, 85% to 90% CD8). The CD4 compartment and the CD8 compartment contained a small share of clonotypes in common. Abundant clonotypes from the bulk population could have been carried over as contaminants into FACS-sorted repertoires.

This specimen was PBMCs, either bulk or a sorted T-cell subset (CD4+, CD8+, memory, or dextramer-sorted; not recorded which), taken on the day of the yellow fever booster vaccination. The sequence was collected from a man between 18 and 35 years old who received the YFV17D yellow fever vaccine. The V call is TRBV6-5, the J call TRBJ1-5, with D possibly TRBD1 on 5 matching bases. In DNA, the CDR3 is TGTGCCAGCAGGCAGGGTATCTCCCAGCCCCAGCATTTT. This gives the protein CASRQGISQPQHF.